A selection of T cell receptor beta chains follows, all from one sample in a study of T cells in Graves' hyperthyroidism and ophthalmopathy. TCRdb called the multiplex PCR reads again in MiXCR, with one record for every CDR3 protein. The profile shows a few hundred thousand distinct CDR3 sequences, roughly 15% of them singletons. The specimen was blood. All receptors derive from a woman aged 35 to 49 with Graves' hyperthyroidism that later progressed to Graves' ophthalmopathy. Both conserved end residues are trimmed from each CDR3. Where a row states a size, it is once, few, many or the class of an expanded clone; other rows omit it.

size | J | V | CDR3
. | TRBJ2-1 | TRBV5-4 | ASRPHFVGDSMNEQF
many | TRBJ1-3 | TRBV20-1 | SALEGLTGNTIY
many | TRBJ1-2 | TRBV5-1 | ASSPGTSFYGYT
many | TRBJ2-3 | TRBV7-3 | ASSPLGGSTDTQY
. | TRBJ1-1 | TRBV30 | AWTPRGTEAF
many | TRBJ2-1 | TRBV20-1 | SASHPGETEQF
. | TRBJ2-7 | TRBV5-1 | ASSLAGRPTYEQY
many | TRBJ2-7 | TRBV28 | ASSNGRGRFYEQY
. | TRBJ2-7 | TRBV28 | ATLRGISYEQY
many | TRBJ2-5 | TRBV28 | ASRKSGRRFETQY
. | TRBJ2-7 | TRBV2 | ASRDDLLNYEQY
many | TRBJ2-1 | TRBV6-1 | ASSVRDRGINEQF
many | TRBJ1-1 | TRBV10-3 | ATFVGQRNTEAF
many | TRBJ1-1 | TRBV25-1 | ASSVGRVNTEAF
. | TRBJ2-3 | TRBV4-1 | ASSQGSTSGSGADTQY
many | TRBJ2-3 | TRBV27 | ASAGGSGSIGTDTQY
. | TRBJ1-1 | TRBV2 | ASGGGAEVSEAF
few | TRBJ2-7 | TRBV27 | ASSRRSSPPYEQY
many | TRBJ2-3 | TRBV27 | ASSLPRAGTDTQY
many | TRBJ1-3 | TRBV6-1 | ASSVIVGQGAIGNTIY
many | TRBJ2-2 | TRBV2 | ASMGQGGTGELF
. | TRBJ1-3 | TRBV28 | ASSLTQLSGNTIY
many | TRBJ2-7 | TRBV29-1 | SVGRRVDSYEQY
many | TRBJ2-1 | TRBV7-9 | ASSFKGGQGQVEQF
many | TRBJ2-7 | TRBV11-2 | ASSQDRGYEQY
few | TRBJ2-3 | TRBV9 | ASSVVSGRADTQY
many | TRBJ2-2 | TRBV28 | ASSLWASGNTGELF
few | TRBJ2-2 | TRBV5-1 | ASGLQGLENTGELF
many | TRBJ2-1 | TRBV7-9 | ASSPRYEQF
many | TRBJ2-2 | TRBV11-2 | ASSLRARHPPTGELF
many | TRBJ2-3 | TRBV27 | ASSFTRRGAFATSTDTQY
many | TRBJ2-1 | TRBV6-1 | ASSTRGAVPMSGEQF
. | TRBJ2-3 | TRBV7-2 | ASSLGTDRADTQY
many | TRBJ1-2 | TRBV27 | ASSQTGLGYT
. | TRBJ2-7 | TRBV16 | ASSQVWTRSHEQY
many | TRBJ2-2 | TRBV7-9 | ASSLVPNTGELF
. | TRBJ1-2 | TRBV6-1 | ASSPPTPQPGTYGYT
many | TRBJ2-3 | TRBV5-1 | ASSLARLAGGLDTQY
many | TRBJ1-1 | TRBV5-1 | ASSLMVNTEAF
. | TRBJ1-1 | TRBV7-8 | ASTGTGVNTEAF
few | TRBJ2-7 | TRBV6-1 | ASKYDRQGAKYEQY